This T cell receptor beta chain was obtained from a study of OX40 agonist ivuxolimab in advanced cancers. General study results and limits: In the 0.1 to 3.0 mg/kg range, CD4+ and CD8+ blood T cells had expanded clonally by week 6.

CDR1 and CDR2 (germline): MNHEY, SVGAGI. The CDR3 runs 11 residues. The cohort excluded patients with autoimmune disease history or systemic immunosuppression. This clone was detected a few times. What it recognizes is unknown. Using immunoSEQ multiplex PCR, the repertoire was profiled, and TCRdb retains in-frame clones only, with some absent. The sample has 65,000 to 80,000 clones, around 92% seen once. The TCR was taken from an adult with an advanced solid tumor such as melanoma, head and neck, liver or kidney cancer. The specimen comprised CD4+ or CD8+ T cells sorted from blood, sampled in a trial of the OX40 agonist ivuxolimab. This chain connects TRBV6-5 to TRBJ1-5; D gene uncertain. The CDR3 sequence: CATGRDQPQHF. CDR3 sequence (DNA): TGTGCTACCGGAAGGGATCAGCCCCAGCATTTT.